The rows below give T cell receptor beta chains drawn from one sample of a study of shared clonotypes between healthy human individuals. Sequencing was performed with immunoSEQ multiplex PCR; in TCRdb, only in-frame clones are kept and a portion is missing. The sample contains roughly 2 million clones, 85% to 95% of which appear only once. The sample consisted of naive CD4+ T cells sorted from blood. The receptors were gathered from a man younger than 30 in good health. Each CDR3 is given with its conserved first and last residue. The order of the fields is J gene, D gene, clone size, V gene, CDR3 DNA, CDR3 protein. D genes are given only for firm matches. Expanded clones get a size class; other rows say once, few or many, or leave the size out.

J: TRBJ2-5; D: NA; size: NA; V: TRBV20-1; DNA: TGCAGTGCTGGACCTGAGACCCAGTACTTC; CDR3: CSAGPETQYF
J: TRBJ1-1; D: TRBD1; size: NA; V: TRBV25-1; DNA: TGTGCCAGCAGTGCCGGGGGGAGGGGGCACACTGAAGCTTTCTTT; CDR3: CASSAGGRGHTEAFF
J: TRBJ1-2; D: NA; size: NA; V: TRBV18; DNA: TGTGCCAGCTCACCCGAGCAAAACTATGGCTACACCTTC; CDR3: CASSPEQNYGYTF
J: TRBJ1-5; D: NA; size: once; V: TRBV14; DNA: TGTGCCAGCGCCCACGGGTCAGGGCGACCTCAGTGGTCCCAGCATTTT; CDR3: CASAHGSGRPQWSQHF
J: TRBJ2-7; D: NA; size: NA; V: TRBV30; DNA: TGTGCCTGGAGTGTAGATCCCCGGGACCACTACGAGCAGTACTTC; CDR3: CAWSVDPRDHYEQYF
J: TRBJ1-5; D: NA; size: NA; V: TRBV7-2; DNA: TGTGCCAGCAGCTTAGGGTTCGCCTATAGCAATCAGCCCCAGCATTTT; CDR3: CASSLGFAYSNQPQHF
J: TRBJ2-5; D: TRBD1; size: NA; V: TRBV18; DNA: TGTGCCAGCTCACCCGGGACAGGGATTTGGGAGACCCAGTACTTC; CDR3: CASSPGTGIWETQYF
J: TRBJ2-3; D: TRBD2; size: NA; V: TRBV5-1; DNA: TGCGCCAGCAGCTTTAGCGGGGGGCGGACAGATACGCAGTATTTT; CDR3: CASSFSGGRTDTQYF
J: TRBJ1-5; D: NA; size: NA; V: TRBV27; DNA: TGTGCCAGCAGTTTATTCCGGGGCCCCAATCAGCCCCAGCATTTT; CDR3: CASSLFRGPNQPQHF
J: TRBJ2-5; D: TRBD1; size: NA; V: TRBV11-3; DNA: TGTGCCAGCAGCCTCGGGACAGGGGTTGCGGAGACCCAGTACTTC; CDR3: CASSLGTGVAETQYF
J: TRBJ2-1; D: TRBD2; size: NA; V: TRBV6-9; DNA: TGTGCCAGCAGTTCCAATTGGCTGGCGGGAGGGGACAATGAGCAGTTCTTC; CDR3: CASSSNWLAGGDNEQFF
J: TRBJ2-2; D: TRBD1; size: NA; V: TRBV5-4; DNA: TGTGCCAGCAGCCTGTGGACAGGACTTAACACCGGGGAGCTGTTTTTT; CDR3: CASSLWTGLNTGELFF
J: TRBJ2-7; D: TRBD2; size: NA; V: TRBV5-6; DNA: TGTGCCAGCAGCGGATTGGCGGGAGGAGGCGAGCAGTACTTC; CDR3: CASSGLAGGGEQYF
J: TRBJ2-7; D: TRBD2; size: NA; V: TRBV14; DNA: TGTGCCAGCAGTCGATTGGGCGGGAGGGACTACGAGCAGTACTTC; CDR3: CASSRLGGRDYEQYF
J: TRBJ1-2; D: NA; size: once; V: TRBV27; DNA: TGTGCCAGCAGTTTAGAACCGGGACATAACTATGGCTACACCTTC; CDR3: CASSLEPGHNYGYTF
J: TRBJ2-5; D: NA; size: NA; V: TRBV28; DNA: TGTGCCAGCAGTATCGGACCCACGGAGACCCAGTACTTC; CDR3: CASSIGPTETQYF
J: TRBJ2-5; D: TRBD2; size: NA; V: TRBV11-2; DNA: TGTGCCAGCAGCTTCAGTCGGGGGGGAGAGACCCAGTACTTC; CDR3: CASSFSRGGETQYF
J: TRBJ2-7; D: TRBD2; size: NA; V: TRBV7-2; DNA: TGTGCCAGCAGCCAGAGGCGAGCGGGAGACCACGAGCAGTACTTC; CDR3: CASSQRRAGDHEQYF
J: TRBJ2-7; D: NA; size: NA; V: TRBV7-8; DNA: TGTGCCAGCAGCTTAGCGCCCCGGACAGTCTGGGACGAGCAGTACTTC; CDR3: CASSLAPRTVWDEQYF
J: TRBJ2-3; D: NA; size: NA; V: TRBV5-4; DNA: TGTGCCAGCAGCCCCCCCTTCGGGAGCCCAGATACGCAGTATTTT; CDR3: CASSPPFGSPDTQYF
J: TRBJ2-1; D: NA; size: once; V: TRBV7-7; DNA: TGTGCTAGCAGCTTAGGGATTAGCCCGAACAATGAGCAGTTCTTC; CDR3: CASSLGISPNNEQFF
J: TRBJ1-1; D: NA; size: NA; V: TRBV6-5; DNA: TGTGCCAGCAGTTACGTGGGGGGCGGCCACACTGAAGCTTTCTTT; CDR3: CASSYVGGGHTEAFF
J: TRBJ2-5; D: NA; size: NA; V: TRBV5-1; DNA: TGCGCCAGCAGGGGGGATACGGAGACCCAGTACTTC; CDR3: CASRGDTETQYF
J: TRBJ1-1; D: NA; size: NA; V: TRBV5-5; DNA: TGTGCCAGCAGCTTGCTCCCGGCACCGAACACTGAAGCTTTCTTT; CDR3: CASSLLPAPNTEAFF
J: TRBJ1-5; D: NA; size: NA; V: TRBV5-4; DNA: TGTGCCAGCAGCTTGGCCGGGGGGGCTCAGCCCCAGCATTTT; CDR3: CASSLAGGAQPQHF
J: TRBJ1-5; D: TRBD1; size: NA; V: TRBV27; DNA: TGTGCCAGCAGTTCCGCCCAGGGGGTCACCGGGCCCCAGCATTTT; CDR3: CASSSAQGVTGPQHF
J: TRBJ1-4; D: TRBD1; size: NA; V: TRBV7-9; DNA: TGTGCCAGCAGTCGAGGACAGGGGTCTGAAAAACTGTTTTTT; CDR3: CASSRGQGSEKLFF
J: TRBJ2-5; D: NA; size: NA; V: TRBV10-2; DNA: TGCGCCAGCAGGGACATACTACCCCCATCTGATGAGACCCAGTACTTC; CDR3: CASRDILPPSDETQYF
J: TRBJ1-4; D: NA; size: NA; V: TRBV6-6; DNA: TGTGCCAGCATCAAAACCGGGAGAGAAAAACTGTTTTTT; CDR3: CASIKTGREKLFF
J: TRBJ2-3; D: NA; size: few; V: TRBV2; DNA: TGTGCCAGCAGAACAGATACGCAGTATTTT; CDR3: CASRTDTQYF
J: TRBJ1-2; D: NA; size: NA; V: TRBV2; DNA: TGTGCCAGCAGTATTTCGGGGGGCGTGTTTGGCTACACCTTC; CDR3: CASSISGGVFGYTF
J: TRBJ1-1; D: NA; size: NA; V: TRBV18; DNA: TGTGCCAGCTCACCAGCCCAGGGGCAGCGGACTGAAGCTTTCTTT; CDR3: CASSPAQGQRTEAFF
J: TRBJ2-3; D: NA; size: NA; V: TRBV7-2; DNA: TGTGCCAGCAGCTTGGTGACGCAGGGAGATACGCAGTATTTT; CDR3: CASSLVTQGDTQYF
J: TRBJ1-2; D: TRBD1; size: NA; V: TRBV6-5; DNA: TGTGCCAGCAGTCAACAGGGGTACTATGGCTACACCTTC; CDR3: CASSQQGYYGYTF
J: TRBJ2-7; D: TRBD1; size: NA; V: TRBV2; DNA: TGTGCCAGCGCCGCGACAGGGGTTTACGAGCAGTACTTC; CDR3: CASAATGVYEQYF
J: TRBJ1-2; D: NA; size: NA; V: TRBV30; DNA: TGTGCCTGGAGTGTAGTACGGGGATACTATGGCTACACCTTC; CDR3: CAWSVVRGYYGYTF
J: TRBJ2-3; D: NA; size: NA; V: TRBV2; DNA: TGTGCCAGCAGGGCAAACCCCCTTACAGATACGCAGTATTTT; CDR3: CASRANPLTDTQYF
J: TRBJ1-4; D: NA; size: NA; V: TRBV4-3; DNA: TGCGCCAGCAGCCAGCGTTTAGGTGAAAAACTGTTTTTT; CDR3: CASSQRLGEKLFF
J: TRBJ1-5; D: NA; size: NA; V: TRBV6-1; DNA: TGTGCCAGCAGGGACGGGGCAGTTAGCAATCAGCCCCAGCATTTT; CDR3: CASRDGAVSNQPQHF
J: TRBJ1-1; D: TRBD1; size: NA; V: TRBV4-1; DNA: TGCGCCAGCAGCCAAGGGACAGGGAGAGCTTTCTTT; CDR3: CASSQGTGRAFF
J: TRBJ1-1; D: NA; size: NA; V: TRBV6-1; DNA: TGTGCCAGCAGTCAGGGAAACACTGAAGCTTTCTTT; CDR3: CASSQGNTEAFF
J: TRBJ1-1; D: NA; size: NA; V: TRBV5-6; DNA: TGTGCCAGCAGCTTGTCAGGCCCGCTCCTTGAAGCTTTCTTT; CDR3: CASSLSGPLLEAFF
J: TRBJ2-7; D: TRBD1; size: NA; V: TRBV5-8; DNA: TGTGCCAGCAGTCGGGACAGGCAGAACTACGAGCAGTACTTC; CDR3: CASSRDRQNYEQYF
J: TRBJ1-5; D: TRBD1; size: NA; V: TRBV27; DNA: TGTGCCAGCAGTTTATCCGACAGGGGTGGACAGCCCCAGCATTTT; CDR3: CASSLSDRGGQPQHF
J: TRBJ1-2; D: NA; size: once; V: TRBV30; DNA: TGTGCCTGGAGAGATACGGGTTTTTATGGCTACACCTTC; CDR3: CAWRDTGFYGYTF
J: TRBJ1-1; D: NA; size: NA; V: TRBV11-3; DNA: TGTGCCAGCAGCTCGGGCGGGAACACTGAAGCTTTCTTT; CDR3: CASSSGGNTEAFF
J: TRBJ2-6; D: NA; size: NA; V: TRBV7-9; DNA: TGTGCCAGCAGCTTAGGGGGTTCTGGGGCCAACGTCCTGACTTTC; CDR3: CASSLGGSGANVLTF
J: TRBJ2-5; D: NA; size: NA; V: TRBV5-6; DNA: TGTGCCAGCAGCCGCCTCGACTGGACCAGCGGGACCCAGTACTTC; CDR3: CASSRLDWTSGTQYF
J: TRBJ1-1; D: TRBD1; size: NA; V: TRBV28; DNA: TGTGCCAGCAGTCCGGACAGGGAGGACACTGAAGCTTTCTTT; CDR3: CASSPDREDTEAFF
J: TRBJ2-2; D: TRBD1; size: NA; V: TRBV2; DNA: TGTGCCAGCAGCGGGACAGCCACCGGGGAGCTGTTTTTT; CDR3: CASSGTATGELFF
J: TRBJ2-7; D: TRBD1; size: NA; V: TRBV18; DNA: TGTGCCAGCTCACCTTGGGACAGGGCCTACGAGCAGTACTTC; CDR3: CASSPWDRAYEQYF
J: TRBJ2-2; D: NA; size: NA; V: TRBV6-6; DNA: TGTGCCAGCAACCCTAATCGTGGCACCGGGGAGCTGTTTTTT; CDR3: CASNPNRGTGELFF
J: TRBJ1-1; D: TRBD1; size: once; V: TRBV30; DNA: TGTGCCTGGAGAGACAGGGTGACTGAAGCTTTCTTT; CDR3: CAWRDRVTEAFF